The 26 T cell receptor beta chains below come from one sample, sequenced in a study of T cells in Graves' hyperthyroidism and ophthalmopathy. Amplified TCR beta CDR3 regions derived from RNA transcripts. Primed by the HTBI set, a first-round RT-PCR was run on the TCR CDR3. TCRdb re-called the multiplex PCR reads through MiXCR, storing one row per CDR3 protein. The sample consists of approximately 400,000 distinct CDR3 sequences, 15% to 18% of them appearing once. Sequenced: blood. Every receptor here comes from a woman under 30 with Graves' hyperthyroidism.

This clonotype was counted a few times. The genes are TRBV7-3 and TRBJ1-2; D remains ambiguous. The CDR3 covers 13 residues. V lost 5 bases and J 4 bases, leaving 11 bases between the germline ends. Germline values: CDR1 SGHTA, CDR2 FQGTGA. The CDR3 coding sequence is TGTGCCAGCAGCCCCGGCGACTTCTATGGCTACACCTTC. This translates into CASSPGDFYGYTF. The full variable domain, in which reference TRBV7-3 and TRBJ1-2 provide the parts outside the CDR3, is GAGVSQTPSNKVTEKGKYVELRCDPISGHTALYWYRQSLGQGPEFLIYFQGTGAADDSGLPNDRFFAVRPEGSVSTLKIQRTERGDSAVYLCASSPGDFYGYTFGSGTRLTVV.

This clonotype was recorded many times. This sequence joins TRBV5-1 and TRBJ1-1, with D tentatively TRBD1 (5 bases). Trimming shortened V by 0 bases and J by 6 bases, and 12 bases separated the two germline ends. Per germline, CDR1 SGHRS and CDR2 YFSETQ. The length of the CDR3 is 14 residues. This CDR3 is CASSLAGQASEAFF. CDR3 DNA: TGCGCCAGCAGCTTGGCGGGGCAGGCGTCTGAAGCTTTCTTT.

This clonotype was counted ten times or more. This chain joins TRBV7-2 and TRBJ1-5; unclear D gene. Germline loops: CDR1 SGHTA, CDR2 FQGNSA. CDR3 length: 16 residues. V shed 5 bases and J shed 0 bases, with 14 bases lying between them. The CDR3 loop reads CASSPRERNSNQPQHF. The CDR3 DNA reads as TGTGCCAGCAGCCCCCGGGAACGGAATAGCAATCAGCCCCAGCATTTT.

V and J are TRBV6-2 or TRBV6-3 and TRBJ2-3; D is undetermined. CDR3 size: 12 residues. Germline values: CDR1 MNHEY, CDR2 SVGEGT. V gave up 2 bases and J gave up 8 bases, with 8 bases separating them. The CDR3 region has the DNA TGTGCCAGCAGTTACGGGCGTGCTACGCAGTATTTT. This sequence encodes CASSYGRATQYF.

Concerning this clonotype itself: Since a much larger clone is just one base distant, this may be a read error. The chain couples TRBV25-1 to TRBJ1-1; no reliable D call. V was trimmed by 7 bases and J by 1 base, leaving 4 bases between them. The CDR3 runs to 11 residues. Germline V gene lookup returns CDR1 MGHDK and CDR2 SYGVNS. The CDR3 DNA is TGTGCCAGCAACAAGAACACTGAAGCTTTCTTT. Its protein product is CASNKNTEAFF.

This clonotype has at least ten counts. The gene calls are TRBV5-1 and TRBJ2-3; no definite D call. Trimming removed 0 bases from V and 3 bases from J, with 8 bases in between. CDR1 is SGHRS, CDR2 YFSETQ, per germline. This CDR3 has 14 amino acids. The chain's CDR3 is CASSLATDTDTQYF. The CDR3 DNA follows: TGCGCCAGCAGCTTGGCGACGGATACAGATACGCAGTATTTT.

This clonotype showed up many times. DNA of the CDR3: TGTGCCAGCAGTTCACAGCTAACCCCCTCTGGAAACACCATATATTTT. This encodes CASSSQLTPSGNTIYF. This rearrangement joins TRBV28 to TRBJ1-3; D is unresolved. Germline values: CDR1 MDHEN, CDR2 SYDVKM. The CDR3 is made up of 16 amino acids. Deletions cut 4 bases from V and 0 bases from J, with 13 bases between.

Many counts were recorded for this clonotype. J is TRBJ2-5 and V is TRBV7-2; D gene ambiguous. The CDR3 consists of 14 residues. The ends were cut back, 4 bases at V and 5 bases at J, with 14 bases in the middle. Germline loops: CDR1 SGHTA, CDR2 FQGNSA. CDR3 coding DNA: TGTGCCAGCAGCTCGCTAGTCTCTTGGGAGACCCAGTACTTC. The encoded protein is CASSSLVSWETQYF.

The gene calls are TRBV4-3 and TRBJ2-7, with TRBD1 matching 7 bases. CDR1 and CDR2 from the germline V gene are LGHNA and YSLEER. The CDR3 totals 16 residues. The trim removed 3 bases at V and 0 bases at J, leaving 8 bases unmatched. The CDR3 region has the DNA TGCGCCAGCAGCCAGAGTACAGGGGAGCGCTCCTACGAGCAGTACTTC. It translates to CASSQSTGERSYEQYF.

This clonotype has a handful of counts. The CDR3 sequence is CASSSRDYYSPLHF. The CDR3, as DNA: TGTGCCAGCAGTTCCCGGGATTATTATTCACCCCTCCACTTT. The rearrangement uses TRBV28 and TRBJ1-6; D ambiguous. The ends were cut back, 4 bases at V and 8 bases at J, with 12 bases in the middle. Per the germline V gene, CDR1 is MDHEN and CDR2 is SYDVKM. The CDR3 runs to 14 residues. The whole variable domain, filled in from reference TRBV28 and TRBJ1-6, reads DVKVTQSSRYLVKRTGEKVFLECVQDMDHENMFWYRQDPGLGLRLIYFSYDVKMKEKGDIPEGYSVSREKKERFSLILESASTNQTSMYLCASSSRDYYSPLHFGNGTRLTVT.

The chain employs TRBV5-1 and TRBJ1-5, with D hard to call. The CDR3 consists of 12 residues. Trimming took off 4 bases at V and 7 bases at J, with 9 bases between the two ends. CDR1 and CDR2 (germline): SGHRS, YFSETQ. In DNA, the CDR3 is TGCGCCAGCAGCCCCAACGGGCAGCCCCAGCATTTT. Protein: CASSPNGQPQHF.

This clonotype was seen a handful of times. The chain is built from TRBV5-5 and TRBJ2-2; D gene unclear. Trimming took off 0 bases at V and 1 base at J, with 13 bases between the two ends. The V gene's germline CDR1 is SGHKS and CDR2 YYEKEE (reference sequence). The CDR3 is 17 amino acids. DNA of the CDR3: TGTGCCAGCAGCTTGGTACCCGCGAGACAGAACACCGGGGAGCTGTTTTTT. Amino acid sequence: CASSLVPARQNTGELFF.

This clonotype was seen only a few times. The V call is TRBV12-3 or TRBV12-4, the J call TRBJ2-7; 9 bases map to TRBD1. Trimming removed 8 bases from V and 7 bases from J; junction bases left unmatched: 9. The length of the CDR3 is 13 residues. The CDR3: CASETGGGREQYF. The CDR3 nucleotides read TGTGCCAGCGAGACAGGGGGAGGGCGGGAGCAGTACTTC.

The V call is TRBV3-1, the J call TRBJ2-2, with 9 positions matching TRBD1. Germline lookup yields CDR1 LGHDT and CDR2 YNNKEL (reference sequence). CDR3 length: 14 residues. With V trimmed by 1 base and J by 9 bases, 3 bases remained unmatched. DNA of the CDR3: TGTGCCAGCAGCCAAGGGGGACAGGGTCGGGAGCTGTTTTTT. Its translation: CASSQGGQGRELFF.

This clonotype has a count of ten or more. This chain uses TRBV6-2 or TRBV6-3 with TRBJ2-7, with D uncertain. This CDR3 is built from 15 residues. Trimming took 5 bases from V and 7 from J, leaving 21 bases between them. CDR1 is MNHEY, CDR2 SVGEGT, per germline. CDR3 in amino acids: CASSLQNGPLGEQYF. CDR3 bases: TGTGCCAGCAGTCTCCAAAATGGTCCTCTAGGTGAGCAGTACTTC.

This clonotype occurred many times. The CDR3 sequence: CASSFLGLDEQYF. The CDR3 bases are TGCGCCAGCAGCTTCTTGGGGTTGGACGAGCAGTACTTC. This sequence joins TRBV5-1 and TRBJ2-7, with D unresolved. V lost 2 bases and J 5 bases, leaving 11 bases between the germline ends. The germline V gene has CDR1 SGHRS and CDR2 YFSETQ. The length of the CDR3 is 13 residues.

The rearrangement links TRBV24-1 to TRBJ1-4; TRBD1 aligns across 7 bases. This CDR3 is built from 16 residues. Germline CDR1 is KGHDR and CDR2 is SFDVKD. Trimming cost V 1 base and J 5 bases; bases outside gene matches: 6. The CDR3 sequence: CATSDFEQGLNEKLFF. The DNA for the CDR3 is TGTGCCACCAGTGATTTCGAACAGGGGTTAAATGAAAAACTGTTTTTT.

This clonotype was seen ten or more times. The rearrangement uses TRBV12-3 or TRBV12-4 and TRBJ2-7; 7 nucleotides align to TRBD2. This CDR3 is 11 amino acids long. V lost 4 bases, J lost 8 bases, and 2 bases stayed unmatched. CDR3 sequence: CASSSGTKQYF. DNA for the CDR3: TGTGCCAGCAGTTCCGGGACTAAGCAGTACTTC.

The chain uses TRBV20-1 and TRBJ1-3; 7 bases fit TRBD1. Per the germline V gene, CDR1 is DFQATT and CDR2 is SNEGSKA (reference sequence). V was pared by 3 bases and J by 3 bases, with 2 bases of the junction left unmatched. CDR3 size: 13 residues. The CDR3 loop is CSARTGIGNTIYF. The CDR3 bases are TGCAGTGCTAGGACAGGGATTGGAAACACCATATATTTT.

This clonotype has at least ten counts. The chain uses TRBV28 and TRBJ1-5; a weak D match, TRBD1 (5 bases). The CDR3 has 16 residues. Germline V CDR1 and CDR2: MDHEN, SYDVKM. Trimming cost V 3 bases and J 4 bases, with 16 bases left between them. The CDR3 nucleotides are TGTGCCAGCAGTTTCGGGGCATGGGCACTAAATCAGCCCCAGCATTTT. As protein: CASSFGAWALNQPQHF.

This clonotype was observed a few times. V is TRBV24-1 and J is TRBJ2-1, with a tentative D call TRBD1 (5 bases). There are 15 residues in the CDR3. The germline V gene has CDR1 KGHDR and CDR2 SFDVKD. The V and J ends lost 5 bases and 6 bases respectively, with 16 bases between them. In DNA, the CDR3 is TGTGCCACCAGTGGTCCTGGGGCTAAGGCCAATGAGCAGTTCTTC. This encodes CATSGPGAKANEQFF.

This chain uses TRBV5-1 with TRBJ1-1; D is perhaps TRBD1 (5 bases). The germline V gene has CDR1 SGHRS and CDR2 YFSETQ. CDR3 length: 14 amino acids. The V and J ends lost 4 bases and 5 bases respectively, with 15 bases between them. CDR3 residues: CASSPGGGWTEAFF. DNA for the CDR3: TGCGCCAGCAGCCCCGGTGGGGGGTGGACTGAAGCTTTCTTT.

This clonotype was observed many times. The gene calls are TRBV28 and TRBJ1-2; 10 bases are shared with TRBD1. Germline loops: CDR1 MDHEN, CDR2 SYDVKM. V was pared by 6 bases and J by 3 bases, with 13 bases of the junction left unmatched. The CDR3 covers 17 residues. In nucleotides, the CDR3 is TGTGCCAGCAGCCCCGCGGGACAGGGGCAGATGCACTATGGCTACACCTTC. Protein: CASSPAGQGQMHYGYTF.

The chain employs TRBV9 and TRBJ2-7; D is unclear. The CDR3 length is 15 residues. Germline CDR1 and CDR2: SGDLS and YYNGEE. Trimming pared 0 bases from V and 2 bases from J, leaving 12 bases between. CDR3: CASSVGSALPYEQYF. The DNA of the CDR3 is TGTGCCAGCAGCGTAGGGAGCGCCCTACCCTACGAGCAGTACTTC. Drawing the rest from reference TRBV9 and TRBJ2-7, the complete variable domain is DSGVTQTPKHLITATGQRVTLRCSPRSGDLSVYWYQQSLDQGLQFLIQYYNGEERAKGNILERFSAQQFPDLHSELNLSSLELGDSALYFCASSVGSALPYEQYFGPGTRLTVT.

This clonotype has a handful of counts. CDR3 residues: CASSLGSGQAARYTF. The CDR3 DNA sequence: TGTGCCAGCAGCTTAGGCTCGGGACAGGCCGCCCGCTACACCTTC. The chain is built from TRBV13 and TRBJ1-2; 8 bases are shared with TRBD1. The CDR3 sequence is 15 residues long. V dropped 0 bases and J dropped 9; count of bases not matched to a gene: 9. Looked up from germline, CDR1 is PRHDT and CDR2 is FYEKMQ (reference sequence).

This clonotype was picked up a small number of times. CDR3 bases: TGTGCCAGCGGACCTCCGGGACACACTAACACTGAAGCTTTCTTT. This encodes CASGPPGHTNTEAFF. J is TRBJ1-1 and V is TRBV6-1, with a possible D match to TRBD1 (6 bases). CDR3 size: 15 residues. V was clipped by 8 bases and J by 2 bases, with 18 bases between them. The germline V gene has CDR1 MNHNS and CDR2 SASEGT.